The present T cell receptor beta chain was sequenced within a study of OX40 agonist ivuxolimab in advanced cancers. Data came from immunoSEQ multiplex PCR; TCRdb stores just in-frame clones and leaves some out. The sample holds tens of thousands of clones, roughly 84% seen once. V lost 0 bases and J lost 4, with 12 bases in between. Germline V gene sequence: CDR1 ENHRY, CDR2 SYGVKD. The CDR3 is 16 amino acids. Overall study results and limits: CD8+ T cells averaged more expanded clones than CD4+. Clonal expansion from baseline to week 6 occurred in both CD4+ and CD8+ T cells.

A note on this clone: The antigen remains unidentified.

The source of this sequence is an adult with an advanced solid tumor such as melanoma, head and neck, liver or kidney cancer. The material was CD4+ or CD8+ T cells sorted from blood, obtained in a trial of the OX40 agonist ivuxolimab. The chain recombines TRBV10-3 with TRBJ2-2; D is unresolved. CDR3 in DNA: TGTGCCATCAGTGAGTCGTCCCCTTCCACCACCGGGGAGCTGTTTTTT. This encodes CAISESSPSTTGELFF.